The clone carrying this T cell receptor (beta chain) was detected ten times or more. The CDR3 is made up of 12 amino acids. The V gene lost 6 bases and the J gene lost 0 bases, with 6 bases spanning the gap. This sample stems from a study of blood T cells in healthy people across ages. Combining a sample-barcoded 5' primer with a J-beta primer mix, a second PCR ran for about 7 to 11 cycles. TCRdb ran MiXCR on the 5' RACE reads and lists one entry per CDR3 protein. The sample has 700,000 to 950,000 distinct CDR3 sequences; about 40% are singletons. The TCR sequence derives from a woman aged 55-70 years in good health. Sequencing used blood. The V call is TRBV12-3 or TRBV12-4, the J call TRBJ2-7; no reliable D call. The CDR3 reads CASRTDSYEQYF. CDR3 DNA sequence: TGTGCCAGCAGGACTGACTCCTACGAGCAGTACTTC.